The 18 T cell receptor beta chains reported below all come from one sample, sequenced in a study of shared clonotypes between healthy human individuals (dated by TCRdb to the early 2020s). Libraries were made using the immunoSEQ multiplex PCR assay. The clones in this table, taken by TCRdb from immuneACCESS, are in-frame only. Not every clone is retained; where verified, under half of the shortfall comes from an unresolved V gene, and the cause of the rest is unknown. The sample table lists some 2,500,000 clones, less than 95% of them with a count of one. The ten largest clones add up to more than 0.35% of the sample. Sequencing was done on a sample of naive CD4+ T cells from PBMCs. Read against the paper, the sample's cell subset or site label means: CD45RA+ positively selected. These receptors came from a man aged 18 to 35 in good health. Some clones in this sample may be carry-over from other donors' samples.

CDR3 amino acids: CASSKALGPDTQYF. CDR3 coding DNA: TGTGCCAGCAGCAAGGCCTTAGGGCCAGATACGCAGTATTTT. The chain is built from TRBV21-1 and TRBJ2-3. TRBV21-1 is recorded as a pseudogene. This CDR3 region has 14 residues.

The genes are TRBV27 and TRBJ2-7; the D gene is possibly TRBD2 (5 bases). V was clipped by 2 bases and J by 2 bases, with 10 bases between them. Germline values: CDR1 MNHEY, CDR2 SMNVEV (reference sequence). The CDR3 spans 14 residues. CDR3 amino acids: CASSLNGIPYEQYF. As DNA, the CDR3 is TGTGCCAGCAGTTTAAACGGGATCCCCTACGAGCAGTACTTC.

The sample holds one count of this clone. This rearrangement joins TRBV28 to TRBJ2-7, with 10 bases aligning to TRBD2. V gave up 5 bases and J gave up 0 bases; unmatched junction bases: 4. The CDR3 covers 15 residues. Germline loops: CDR1 MDHEN, CDR2 SYDVKM. This CDR3 reads CASSRAGGSSYEQYF. For the CDR3, the DNA is TGTGCCAGCAGTCGAGCGGGGGGGAGCTCCTACGAGCAGTACTTC.

A single count supports this clone. The chain combines TRBV5-1 with TRBJ2-7; D remains ambiguous. The CDR3 consists of 15 residues. Trimming took 3 bases from V and 0 from J, leaving 13 bases between them. The germline V gene has CDR1 SGHRS and CDR2 YFSETQ. This CDR3 is CASSSPGRSSYEQYF. In DNA form, the CDR3 reads TGCGCCAGCAGCTCCCCCGGTCGGAGCTCCTACGAGCAGTACTTC.

The chain couples TRBV6-1 to TRBJ2-1; no reliable D call. Per germline, CDR1 MNHNS and CDR2 SASEGT. The CDR3 length is 10 residues. Trimming shortened V by 5 bases and J by 8 bases, and 4 bases separated the two germline ends. The CDR3 loop reads CASSHYEQFF. CDR3 nucleotides: TGTGCCAGCAGTCACTATGAGCAGTTCTTC.

V gene TRBV5-1 combines with J gene TRBJ1-4, with D maybe TRBD1 (5 bases). Germline CDR1 SGHRS, CDR2 YFSETQ. The length of the CDR3 is 11 residues. Trimming cost V 7 bases and J 15 bases, with 16 bases left between them. For the CDR3, the DNA is TGCGCCAGCGGGGACGGACGCGGGTTGTTTTTT. Translation gives CASGDGRGLFF.

The chain combines TRBV5-1 with TRBJ1-1; no reliable D call. Per germline, CDR1 SGHRS and CDR2 YFSETQ. This CDR3 is 14 amino acids long. V was trimmed by 1 base and J by 1 base, leaving 8 bases between them. The CDR3 loop is CASSLTSRNTEAFF. CDR3 nucleotides: TGCGCCAGCAGCTTGACGTCGCGGAACACTGAAGCTTTCTTT. The complete variable domain, with remaining parts taken from reference TRBV5-1 and TRBJ1-1, reads KAGVTQTPRYLIKTRGQQVTLSCSPISGHRSVSWYQQTPGQGLQFLFEYFSETQRNKGNFPGRFSGRQFSNSRSEMNVSTLELGDSALYLCASSLTSRNTEAFFGQGTRLTVV.

The chain joins TRBV7-9 to TRBJ2-5, with 8 bases that match TRBD2. CDR1 is SEHNR and CDR2 is FQNEAQ in the germline V gene (reference sequence). This CDR3 is built from 13 residues. The J segment lost 5 bases and the V segment lost 5 bases, leaving 4 bases of the junction unmatched. CDR3 protein: CASSRSGMETQYF. The CDR3 DNA follows: TGTGCCAGCAGCCGTAGCGGGATGGAGACCCAGTACTTC. Combining the CDR3 with reference TRBV7-9 and TRBJ2-5 gives the whole variable domain DTGVSQNPRHKITKRGQNVTFRCDPISEHNRLYWYRQTLGQGPEFLTYFQNEAQLEKSRLLSDRFSAERPKGSFSTLEIQRTEQGDSAMYLCASSRSGMETQYFGPGTRLLVL.

CDR3 sequence reads: CASSDRGKETQYF. DNA for the CDR3: TGTGCCAGCAGTGACAGGGGGAAAGAGACCCAGTACTTC. The chain recombines TRBV2 with TRBJ2-5, with 7 positions matching TRBD1. Per the germline V gene, CDR1 is SNHLY and CDR2 is FYNNEI. The CDR3 sequence is 13 residues long. After removal of 3 bases from V and 3 bases from J, the junction contained 1 base not matched to a gene. The whole variable domain, remainder taken from reference TRBV2 and TRBJ2-5, is EPEVTQTPSHQVTQMGQEVILRCVPISNHLYFYWYRQILGQKVEFLVSFYNNEISEKSEIFDDQFSVERPDGSNFTLKIRSTKLEDSAMYFCASSDRGKETQYFGPGTRLLVL.

This chain uses TRBV7-9 with TRBJ2-7; D not certain. Germline values: CDR1 SEHNR, CDR2 FQNEAQ (reference sequence). Between the trimmed V and J ends, which lost 5 bases and 0 bases, there was a span of 17 bases. The CDR3 has 16 amino acids. In DNA, the CDR3 is TGTGCCAGCAGCACACGTATGGCTACGAGCTCCTACGAGCAGTACTTC. This sequence encodes CASSTRMATSSYEQYF.

This CDR3 is CASSMGLAVYEQYF. DNA for the CDR3: TGCGCCAGCAGCATGGGACTAGCGGTCTACGAGCAGTACTTC. This chain uses TRBV5-1 with TRBJ2-7; 11 bases line up with TRBD2. Germline V CDR1 and CDR2: SGHRS, YFSETQ. V gave up 4 bases and J gave up 3 bases; unmatched junction bases: 3. The CDR3 has 14 residues.

This sequence joins TRBV27 and TRBJ2-2, with 9 bases aligning to TRBD2. The CDR3 totals 15 residues. J gave up 4 bases and V 2 bases, and 2 bases lay outside the gene matches. Per the germline V gene, CDR1 is MNHEY and CDR2 is SMNVEV (reference sequence). The CDR3 is CASSLRREGTGELFF. CDR3 DNA: TGTGCCAGCAGTTTAAGGCGGGAGGGCACCGGGGAGCTGTTTTTT.

The chain employs TRBV5-1 and TRBJ2-5, with a weak D call TRBD1 (6 bases). Germline lookup yields CDR1 SGHRS and CDR2 YFSETQ. The CDR3 runs to 16 residues. Trimming took off 0 bases at V and 5 bases at J, with 17 bases between the two ends. The CDR3 loop reads CASSLAPQQGPETQYF. The CDR3 bases are TGCGCCAGCAGCTTGGCGCCTCAACAGGGTCCGGAGACCCAGTACTTC.

This clone was detected only once. This CDR3 reads CSARDGHF. In nucleotides, the CDR3 is TGCAGTGCTAGAGATGGTCACTTT. The gene calls are TRBV20-1 and TRBJ1-6; D is unresolved. Germline assignment: CDR1 DFQATT and CDR2 SNEGSKA (reference sequence). The CDR3 runs 8 residues. Between the trimmed V and J ends, which lost 0 bases and 19 bases, there was a span of 4 bases.

This clone was seen just once. Other DNA sequences in the sample encode the same CDR3. The rearrangement joins TRBV7-2 to TRBJ2-1, with D uncertain. The CDR3 contains 13 residues. Germline CDR1 and CDR2: SGHTA and FQGNSA. The V gene lost 5 bases and the J gene lost 0 bases, with 5 bases spanning the gap. The CDR3 region has the DNA TGTGCCAGCAGCCCTAGCTCCTACAATGAGCAGTTCTTC. Protein sequence: CASSPSSYNEQFF.

In regard to this clone: Distinct nucleotide sequences in the sample also encode this CDR3. This chain connects TRBV6-1 to TRBJ1-5, with 9 bases identical to TRBD1. CDR1 MNHNS and CDR2 SASEGT come from the germline V gene. The J segment lost 2 bases and the V segment lost 5 bases, leaving 1 base of the junction unmatched. CDR3 length equals 14 residues. This CDR3 reads CASSRQGGNQPQHF. CDR3 nucleotide sequence: TGTGCCAGCAGTAGACAGGGGGGCAATCAGCCCCAGCATTTT.

This chain uses TRBV5-1 with TRBJ2-2; D unresolved. Trimming stripped 6 bases from V and 7 bases from J, with 10 bases between. The germline gives CDR1 SGHRS, CDR2 YFSETQ. This CDR3 comprises 12 residues. The DNA of the CDR3 is TGCGCCAGCAACGACTGGGGCGGGGAGCTGTTTTTT. Its protein is CASNDWGGELFF.

This chain uses TRBV7-3 with TRBJ2-1; tentatively, D is TRBD2 (5 bases). Germline CDR1 and CDR2: SGHTA and FQGTGA. V lost 4 bases and J lost 4, with 17 bases in between. This CDR3 contains 16 residues. The CDR3: CASSSTGGTGYNEQFF. DNA of the CDR3: TGTGCCAGCAGCTCCACTGGAGGAACGGGGTACAATGAGCAGTTCTTC.